This T cell receptor (beta chain) was found in a study of blood T cells in healthy people across ages. Germline V gene sequence: CDR1 MNHEY, CDR2 SVGAGI. The trim removed 6 bases at V and 4 bases at J, leaving 5 bases unmatched. The CDR3 is made up of 13 amino acids. Next came a second PCR, run for about 6 to 11 cycles, which used a sample-barcoded 5' primer along with a J-beta primer mix. TCRdb processed the 5' RACE reads anew with MiXCR; each CDR3 protein has one entry. The sample holds hundreds of thousands of distinct CDR3 sequences, approximately 30% seen once. The chain links TRBV6-5 to TRBJ2-7; 8 nucleotides agree with TRBD1. The sequence was obtained from an elderly woman in good health. The material sequenced was blood. The DNA for the CDR3 is TGTGCCAGCAGGACCACAGGGGGATACGAGCAGTACTTC. Residues: CASRTTGGYEQYF.